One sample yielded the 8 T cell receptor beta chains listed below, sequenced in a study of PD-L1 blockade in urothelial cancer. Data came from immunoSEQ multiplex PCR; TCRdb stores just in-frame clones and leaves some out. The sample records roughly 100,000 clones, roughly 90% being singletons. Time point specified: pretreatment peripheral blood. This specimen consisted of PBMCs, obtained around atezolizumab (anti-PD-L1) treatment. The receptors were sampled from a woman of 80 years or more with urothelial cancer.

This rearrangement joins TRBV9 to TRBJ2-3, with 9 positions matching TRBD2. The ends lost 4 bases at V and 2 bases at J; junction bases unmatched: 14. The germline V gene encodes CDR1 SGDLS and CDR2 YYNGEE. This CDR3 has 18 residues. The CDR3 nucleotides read TGTGCCAGCAGCTCCCAACACGGCGGGAGGGTCATCACAGATACGCAGTATTTT. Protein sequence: CASSSQHGGRVITDTQYF.

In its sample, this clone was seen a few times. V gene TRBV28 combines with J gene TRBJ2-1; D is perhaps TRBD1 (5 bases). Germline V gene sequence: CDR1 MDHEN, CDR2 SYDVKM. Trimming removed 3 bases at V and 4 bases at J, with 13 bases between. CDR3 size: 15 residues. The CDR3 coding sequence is TGTGCCAGCAGTTTGTGGGGCTACCCATACAATGAGCAGTTCTTC. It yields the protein CASSLWGYPYNEQFF.

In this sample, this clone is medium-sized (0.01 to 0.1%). The CDR3 reads CASSLSGTGGTEAFF. The CDR3 DNA follows: TGTGCCAGCAGTTTATCCGGGACAGGGGGCACTGAAGCTTTCTTT. The V gene is TRBV27, the J gene TRBJ1-1, with TRBD1 matching 11 bases. CDR1 is MNHEY and CDR2 is SMNVEV in the germline V gene (reference sequence). The CDR3 runs 15 residues. The J segment lost 4 bases and the V segment lost 0 bases, leaving 1 base of the junction unmatched.

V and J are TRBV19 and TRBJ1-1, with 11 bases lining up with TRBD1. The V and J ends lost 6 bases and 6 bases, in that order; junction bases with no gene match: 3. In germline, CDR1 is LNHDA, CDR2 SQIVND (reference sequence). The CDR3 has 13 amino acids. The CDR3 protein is CASRGQGAAEAFF. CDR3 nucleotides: TGTGCCAGTAGAGGACAGGGGGCCGCTGAAGCTTTCTTT. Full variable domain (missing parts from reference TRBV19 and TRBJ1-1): DGGITQSPKYLFRKEGQNVTLSCEQNLNHDAMYWYRQDPGQGLRLIYYSQIVNDFQKGDIAEGYSVSREKKESFPLTVTSAQKNPTAFYLCASRGQGAAEAFFGQGTRLTVV.

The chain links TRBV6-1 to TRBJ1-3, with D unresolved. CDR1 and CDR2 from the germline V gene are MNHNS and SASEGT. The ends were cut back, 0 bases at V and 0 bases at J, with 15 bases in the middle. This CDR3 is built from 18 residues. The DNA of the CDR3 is TGTGCCAGCAGTGAAGCGCTTGGTCTGTTGAGCTCTGGAAACACCATATATTTT. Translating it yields CASSEALGLLSSGNTIYF.

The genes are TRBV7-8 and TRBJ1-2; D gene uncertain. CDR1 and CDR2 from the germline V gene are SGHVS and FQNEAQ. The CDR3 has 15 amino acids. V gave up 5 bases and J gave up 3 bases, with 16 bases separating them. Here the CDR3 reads CASSQPPGGDYGYTF. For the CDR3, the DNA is TGTGCCAGCAGCCAACCCCCCGGAGGCGACTATGGCTACACCTTC.

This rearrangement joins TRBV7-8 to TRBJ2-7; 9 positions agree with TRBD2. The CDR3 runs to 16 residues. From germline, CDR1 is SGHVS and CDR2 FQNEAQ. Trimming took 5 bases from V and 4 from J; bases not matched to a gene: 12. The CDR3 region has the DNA TGTGCCAGCAGCATTCGAATAGCGGGAGTGGCTTACGAGCAGTACTTC. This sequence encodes CASSIRIAGVAYEQYF.

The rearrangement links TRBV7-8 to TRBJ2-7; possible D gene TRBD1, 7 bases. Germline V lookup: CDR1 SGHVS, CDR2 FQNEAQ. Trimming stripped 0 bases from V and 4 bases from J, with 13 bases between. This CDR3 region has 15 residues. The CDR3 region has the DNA TGTGCCAGCAGCTTAGCGCTGGAGGGGGCGTACGAGCAGTACTTC. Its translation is CASSLALEGAYEQYF.